This T cell receptor (beta chain) stems from a study of CD8+ T cells in alopecia areata (dated by TCRdb to 2016 to 2019). As for the study more broadly: The treated patients took part in an open-label pilot trial in which moderate-to-severe alopecia areata was treated with oral tofacitinib at 5 to 10 mg twice daily. Patients received tofacitinib for 6 to 18 months and were then followed off drug for 6 months to check for delayed response and recurrence. In both human patients and the C3H/HeJ mouse model, the study applied high-throughput TCRbeta sequencing to look at T cell clonal expansion in alopecia areata. Scalp tissue and sorted CD4+ and CD8+ peripheral blood T cells from patchy and totalis/universalis alopecia areata patients and from healthy controls were covered by human TCRbeta sequencing. Biopsies were taken from tofacitinib-treated patients at baseline and at 4 and 24 weeks of treatment, and a later scalp biopsy was taken in several of the tofacitinib-treated patients. Scalp clonality was compared among normal scalp (n=4), patchy alopecia areata scalp (n=8), and alopecia totalis/universalis scalp (n=8). The RNA source kit depended on sample type: the PAXgene miRNA kit for fixed scalp, the miRNeasy kit for PBMCs, and the RNeasy kit for mouse skin. TCRbeta CDR3 regions were amplified by immunoSEQ multiplex PCR using 35 Vbeta forward and 13 Jbeta reverse primers. Overall study results and their limits: Compared with normal scalp, lesional scalp, particularly in alopecia totalis/universalis, had higher clonality and more expanded CD8+ clones, which suggests antigenic drive. Unlike mouse skin, where gammadelta T cells dominate, normal human skin contains resident alphabeta T cells that get sequenced too, which complicates analysis of the scalp TCR repertoire. TCR sequences shared between patients were less clear than in mice, possibly partly because of HLA diversity in the patient population.

There are a few counts of this clone. What this receptor recognizes is not known. One base away there is no much larger clone; base qualities are not given. V is reduced by 6 bases and J by 11 bases, leaving a spacing of 20 bases between them. The CDR3, from cysteine to phenylalanine, totals 14 residues. Only CDR3 DNA remains: 42 bases, in frame from the first base. Sequences SNHLY (CDR1) and FYNNEI (CDR2) are obtained from the germline V gene. Libraries were built with the immunoSEQ multiplex PCR assay. For TCR sequencing, RNA was extracted from every sample and reverse transcribed into cDNA to serve as template. SuperScript III was used for first-strand cDNA synthesis, primed with a 2:1 mix of oligo-dT and random hexamers. Amplification bias was assessed with a synthetic immune receptor repertoire, and residual bias was removed computationally. The paper's processing steps were these. Raw reads were preprocessed to remove errors, and CDR3 was defined by IMGT conventions from the conserved cysteine to phenylalanine. Clonality was calculated as 1 minus Shannon entropy normalized by log2 of the number of productive unique TCRs. Scalp TCRbeta sequences were cross-referenced with sorted blood CD4 and CD8 repertoires so that the CD4 or CD8 identity of scalp clones could be inferred. The immuneACCESS repertoire file appears here via TCRdb, limited to in-frame rearrangements. These files lack a portion of the clones; in checked studies, under half of the deficit traces to unresolved V genes, and the cause of the others is not known. That table is the source of V, J and clone size, and D and trimming were worked out from the DNA. Present in this sample are 140,000 or so clones, 40% to 55% of which were seen just once. Roughly 0.92% of the sample is taken by the ten largest.

In the paper's terms, the time point label means: baseline before oral tofacitinib. Lesional scalp punch biopsies and peripheral blood were collected from alopecia areata patients. After PBMCs were isolated by density centrifugation and stained for CD3, CD4 and CD8, a FACSAria was used to sort CD4+ and CD8+ T cells. The TCR was taken from a human donor with alopecia areata. Material: CD4+ T cells sorted from blood, obtained at week 0. The chain uses TRBV2 and TRBJ2-1; the D gene is possibly TRBD2, with 5 bases matching. The DNA sequence is as follows: TGTGCCAGCAGAGAGGGAAACAACGGCGGCAAGCAGTTCTTC. Its amino acids are CASREGNNGGKQFF. The CDR3 plus the reference TRBV2 and TRBJ2-1 genes for the other parts give the full variable domain: EPEVTQTPSHQVTQMGQEVILRCVPISNHLYFYWYRQILGQKVEFLVSFYNNEISEKSEIFDDQFSVERPDGSNFTLKIRSTKLEDSAMYFCASREGNNGGKQFFGPGTRLTVL.